The T cell receptor (beta chain) described here comes from a study of T cells in Graves' hyperthyroidism and ophthalmopathy (dated by TCRdb to between 2018 and 2021). Some background on the complete study: Peripheral blood was collected at initial diagnosis, before any treatment. To identify distinguishing TCR V-J signatures, a discovery cohort of roughly 100 patients was used, comprising some 43 with Graves' ophthalmopathy and around 57 with stable Graves' hyperthyroidism. Prospective prediction of ophthalmopathy was tested in an independent validation cohort of fewer than 20 hyperthyroidism patients and 17 patients who later progressed to ophthalmopathy. The roughly 99 discovery patients were divided at random into training and test sets in a 7:3 ratio. Thyroid tissue and blood T-cell repertoires from six Graves' hyperthyroidism patients were also compared in the study. Following sampling, methimazole starting at 30 mg daily was given to hyperthyroidism patients, and high-dose intravenous methylprednisolone was given to ophthalmopathy patients. The paper describes TCR Vbeta CDR3 sequencing of more than 120 peripheral blood samples, made up of 43 ophthalmopathy patients, some 76 hyperthyroidism patients and 17 progressor patients. Paper-wide results and their limitations: Sample size was not statistically predetermined, and investigators were not blinded to group allocation. Ophthalmopathy was separated from stable hyperthyroidism by a 13 V-J signature model, with approximately 86% sensitivity and about 81% specificity obtained in cross-validation and 80%/75% obtained in testing. Blood samples also contained most of the expanded thyroid clonotypes (frequency above 0.001), which suggests that blood repertoires may reflect thyroid immune responses. In validation, the model predicted progression to ophthalmopathy with around 71% sensitivity and 72% to 75% specificity, a median of 6.5 months before onset.

Amplification of TCR beta CDR3 regions was carried out from RNA transcripts. A first-round RT-PCR of the TCR CDR3 used the HTBI primer set with the Qiagen OneStep RT-PCR kit. The libraries were constructed in a second round of multiplex PCR and then size-selected and purified. The libraries were sequenced on an Illumina HiSeq2000 using paired-end 100 bp reads. In the paper's pipeline: Raw data were processed with SOAPnuke, discarding reads with adapters, uncalled bases, mean Phred below 15, or no exact constant-primer or identifier match. High-quality paired reads were merged with COPE v1.2.5, and unique nucleotide sequences were defined as clonotypes. MiTCR v1.1 was used to align the clonotypes against IMGT TRBV, TRBD and TRBJ reference segments. The analysis included only V-J combinations with a frequency above 0.0001, which together covered more than 99% of the repertoires. The TCS score was defined as F50 (clonal expansion) divided by E x V (chaos), with BLOSUM62-based TCRdist calculated between CDR3 peptides within each V-J. Welch's t-statistics and random forest reduced roughly 540 V-J features to 13, which were used in a naive Bayes classifier (R e1071). TCRdb reprocessing: public reads trimmed at Q25 with fastp, clones called with MiXCR, in-frame beta chains kept. Records with the same CDR3 protein are collapsed into one entry carrying the most frequent genes and DNA. These V and J calls are TCRdb output, not the study's own analysis. The sample table lists approximately 300,000 distinct CDR3 sequences, roughly 19% of them with a count of one. The ten most abundant clones make up under 40% of the sample.

In regard to this clonotype: Its cognate antigen has yet to be identified. Being one base from a much bigger clone, this may be a read error. The CDR3 does not end in the conserved phenylalanine or tryptophan, so this is likely a read error.

According to the germline V gene, CDR1 reads SNHLY and CDR2 reads FYNNEI. The V end loses 6 bases and the J end loses 2 bases, and a stretch of 16 bases separates them. From its first to its last residue, the CDR3 has 15 amino acids. Only CDR3 DNA remains: 45 bases, in frame from the first base. Moderately to severely active disease, a Clinical Activity Score of at least 3, a NOSPECS grade of at least 4, and a duration under 3 months were present in ophthalmopathy patients. Patients with uncontrolled infections, other autoimmune diseases, pregnancy or lactation were excluded. Diagnoses were established on the basis of clinical symptoms, serum thyroxine and TRAb, thyroid ultrasound, and orbital computed tomography. Ficoll-Paque density gradient centrifugation was used to isolate PBMCs from 8.5 to 10 ml of fresh peripheral blood. Total RNA was extracted using Trizol reagent, and RNA quality was assessed on an Agilent 2100 Bioanalyzer.

The sequence derives from a man aged 50-60 years with Graves' ophthalmopathy. Sequencing used blood. This chain joins TRBV2 to TRBJ1-1; TRBD1 is perhaps the D gene, given 5 matching bases. The CDR3 protein: CASRFTKTDNTEAFL. The bases read TGTGCCAGCAGATTTACCAAGACAGATAACACTGAAGCTTTCCTT.